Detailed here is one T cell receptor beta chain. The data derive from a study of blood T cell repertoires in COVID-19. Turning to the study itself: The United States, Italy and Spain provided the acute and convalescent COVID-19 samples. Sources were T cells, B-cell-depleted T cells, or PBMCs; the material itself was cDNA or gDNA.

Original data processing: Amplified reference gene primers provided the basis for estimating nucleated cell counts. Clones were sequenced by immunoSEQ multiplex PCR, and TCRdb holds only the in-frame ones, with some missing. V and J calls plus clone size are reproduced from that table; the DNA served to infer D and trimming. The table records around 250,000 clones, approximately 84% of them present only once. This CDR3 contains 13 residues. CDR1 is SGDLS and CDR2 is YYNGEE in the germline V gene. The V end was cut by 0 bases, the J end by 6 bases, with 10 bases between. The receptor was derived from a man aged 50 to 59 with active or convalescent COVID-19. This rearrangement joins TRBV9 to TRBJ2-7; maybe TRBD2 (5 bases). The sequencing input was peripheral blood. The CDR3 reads CASSVGSGGEQYF. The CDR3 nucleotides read TGTGCCAGCAGCGTAGGGAGCGGAGGCGAGCAGTACTTC. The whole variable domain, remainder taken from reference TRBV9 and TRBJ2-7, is DSGVTQTPKHLITATGQRVTLRCSPRSGDLSVYWYQQSLDQGLQFLIQYYNGEERAKGNILERFSAQQFPDLHSELNLSSLELGDSALYFCASSVGSGGEQYFGPGTRLTVT.